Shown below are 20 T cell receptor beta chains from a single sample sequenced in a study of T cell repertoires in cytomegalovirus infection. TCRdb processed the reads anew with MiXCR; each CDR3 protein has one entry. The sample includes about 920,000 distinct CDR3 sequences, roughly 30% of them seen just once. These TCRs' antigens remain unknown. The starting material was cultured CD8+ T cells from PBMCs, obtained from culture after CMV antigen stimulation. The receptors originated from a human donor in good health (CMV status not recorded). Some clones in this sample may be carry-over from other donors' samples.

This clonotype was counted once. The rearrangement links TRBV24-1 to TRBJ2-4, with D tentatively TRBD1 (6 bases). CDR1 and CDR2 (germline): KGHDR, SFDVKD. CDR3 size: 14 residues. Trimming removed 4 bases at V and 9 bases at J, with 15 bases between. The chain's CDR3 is CATSDYTGYGIQYF. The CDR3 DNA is TGTGCCACCAGTGACTATACAGGGTACGGCATTCAGTACTTC.

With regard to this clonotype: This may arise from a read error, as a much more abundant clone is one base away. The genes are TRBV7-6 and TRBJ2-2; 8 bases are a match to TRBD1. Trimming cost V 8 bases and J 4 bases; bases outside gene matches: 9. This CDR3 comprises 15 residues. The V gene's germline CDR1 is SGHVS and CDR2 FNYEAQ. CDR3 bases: TGTGCCAGCGGATCGGACAGGGTGGCCACCGGGGAGCTGTTTTTT. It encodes CASGSDRVATGELFF.

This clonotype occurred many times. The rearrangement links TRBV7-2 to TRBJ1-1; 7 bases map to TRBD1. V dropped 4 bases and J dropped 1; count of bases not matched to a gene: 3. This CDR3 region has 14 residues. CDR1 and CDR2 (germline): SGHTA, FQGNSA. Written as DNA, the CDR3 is TGTGCCAGCAGCTACCGGACAGGGAACACTGAAGCTTTCTTT. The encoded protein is CASSYRTGNTEAFF.

The CDR3 DNA follows: TGTGCCAGCAGGTACATTAATACGCGCACTGAAGCTTTCTTT. This gives the protein CASRYINTRTEAFF. This chain connects TRBV6-5 to TRBJ1-1; no firm D call. The CDR3 runs 14 residues. CDR1 is MNHEY and CDR2 is SVGAGI in the germline V gene. The ends were cut back, 6 bases at V and 4 bases at J, with 15 bases in the middle.

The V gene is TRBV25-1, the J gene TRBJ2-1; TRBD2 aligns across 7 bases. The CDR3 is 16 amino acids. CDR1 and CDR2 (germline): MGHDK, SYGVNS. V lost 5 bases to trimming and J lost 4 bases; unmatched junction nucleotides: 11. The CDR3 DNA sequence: TGTGCCAGCAGTCCGTGGGGGGGTGAAAGGTACAATGAGCAGTTCTTC. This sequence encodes CASSPWGGERYNEQFF. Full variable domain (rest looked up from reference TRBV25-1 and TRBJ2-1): EADIYQTPRYLVIGTGKKITLECSQTMGHDKMYWYQQDPGMELHLIHYSYGVNSTEKGDLSSESTVSRIRTEHFPLTLESARPSHTSQYLCASSPWGGERYNEQFFGPGTRLTVL.

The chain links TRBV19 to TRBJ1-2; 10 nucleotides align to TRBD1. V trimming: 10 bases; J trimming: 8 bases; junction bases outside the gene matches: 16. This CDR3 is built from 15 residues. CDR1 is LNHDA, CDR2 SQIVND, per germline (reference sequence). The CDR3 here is CATTFRDRGLNGYTF. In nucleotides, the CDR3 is TGTGCCACCACTTTCCGGGACAGGGGACTCAACGGCTACACCTTC.

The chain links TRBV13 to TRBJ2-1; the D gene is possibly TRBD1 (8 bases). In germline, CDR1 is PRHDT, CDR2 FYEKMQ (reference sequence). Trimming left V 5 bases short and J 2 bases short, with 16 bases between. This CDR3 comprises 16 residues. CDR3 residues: CASSQQGEGPYNEQFF. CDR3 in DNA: TGTGCCAGCAGCCAACAGGGGGAGGGACCCTACAATGAGCAGTTCTTC. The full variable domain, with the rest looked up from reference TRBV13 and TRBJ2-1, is AAGVIQSPRHLIKEKRETATLKCYPIPRHDTVYWYQQGPGQDPQFLISFYEKMQSDKGSIPDRFSAQQFSDYHSELNMSSLELGDSALYFCASSQQGEGPYNEQFFGPGTRLTVL.

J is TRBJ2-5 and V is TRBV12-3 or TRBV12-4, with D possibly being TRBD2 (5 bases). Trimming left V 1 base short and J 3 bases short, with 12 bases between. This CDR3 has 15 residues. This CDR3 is CASSLGLRLKETQYF. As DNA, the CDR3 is TGTGCCAGCAGTTTAGGCTTAAGACTAAAAGAGACCCAGTACTTC.

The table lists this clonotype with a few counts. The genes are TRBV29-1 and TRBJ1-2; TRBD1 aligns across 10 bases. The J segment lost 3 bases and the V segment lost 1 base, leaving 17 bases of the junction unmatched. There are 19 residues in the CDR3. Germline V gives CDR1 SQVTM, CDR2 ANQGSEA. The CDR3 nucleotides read TGCAGCGTTGAAGCTGCGTTGACAGGGGGCCATTCAAGCTACTATGGCTACACCTTC. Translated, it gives CSVEAALTGGHSSYYGYTF.

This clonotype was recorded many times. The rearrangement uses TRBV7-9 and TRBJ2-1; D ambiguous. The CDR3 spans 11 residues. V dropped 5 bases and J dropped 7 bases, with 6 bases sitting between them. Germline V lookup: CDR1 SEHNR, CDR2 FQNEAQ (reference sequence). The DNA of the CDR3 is TGTGCCAGCAGCCCCAGTAATGAGCAGTTCTTC. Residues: CASSPSNEQFF.

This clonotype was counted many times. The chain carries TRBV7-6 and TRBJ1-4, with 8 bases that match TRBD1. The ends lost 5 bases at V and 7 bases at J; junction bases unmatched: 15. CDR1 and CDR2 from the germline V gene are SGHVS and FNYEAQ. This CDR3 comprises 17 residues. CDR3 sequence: CASSPLHTGQGSEKLFF. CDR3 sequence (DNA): TGTGCCAGCAGCCCTCTCCACACAGGACAGGGCTCTGAAAAACTGTTTTTT.

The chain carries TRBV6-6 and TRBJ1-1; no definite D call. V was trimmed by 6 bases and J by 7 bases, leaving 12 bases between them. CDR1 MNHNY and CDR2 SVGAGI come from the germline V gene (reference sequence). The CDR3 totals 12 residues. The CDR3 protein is CASSTLSGEAFF. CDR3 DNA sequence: TGTGCCAGCAGCACCCTTTCGGGTGAAGCTTTCTTT.

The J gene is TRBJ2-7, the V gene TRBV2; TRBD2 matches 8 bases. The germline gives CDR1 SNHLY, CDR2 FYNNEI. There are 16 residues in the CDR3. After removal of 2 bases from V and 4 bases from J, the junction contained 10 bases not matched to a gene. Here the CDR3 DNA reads TGTGCCAGCAGTGAATGGCGGGGGGCCGACCGATACGAGCAGTACGTC. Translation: CASSEWRGADRYEQYV.

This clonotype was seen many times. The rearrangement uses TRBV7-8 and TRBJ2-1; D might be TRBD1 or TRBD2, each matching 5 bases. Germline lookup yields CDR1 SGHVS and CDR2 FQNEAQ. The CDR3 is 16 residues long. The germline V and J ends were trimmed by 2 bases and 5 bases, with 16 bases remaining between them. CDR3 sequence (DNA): TGTGCCAGCAGCTTATCCGGGGCAGCGCCTAACAATGAGCAGTTCTTC. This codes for CASSLSGAAPNNEQFF. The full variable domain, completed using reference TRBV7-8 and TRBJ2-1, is GAGVSQSPRYKVAKRGQDVALRCDPISGHVSLFWYQQALGQGPEFLTYFQNEAQLDKSGLPSDRFFAERPEGSVSTLKIQRTQQEDSAVYLCASSLSGAAPNNEQFFGPGTRLTVL.

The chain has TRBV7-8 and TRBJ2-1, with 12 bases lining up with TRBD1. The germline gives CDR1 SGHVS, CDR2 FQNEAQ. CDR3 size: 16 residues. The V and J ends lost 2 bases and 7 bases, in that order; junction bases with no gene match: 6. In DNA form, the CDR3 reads TGTGCCAGCAGCTTACCGGGACAGGGGGCGCGAAATGAGCAGTTCTTC. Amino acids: CASSLPGQGARNEQFF. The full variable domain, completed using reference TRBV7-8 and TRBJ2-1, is GAGVSQSPRYKVAKRGQDVALRCDPISGHVSLFWYQQALGQGPEFLTYFQNEAQLDKSGLPSDRFFAERPEGSVSTLKIQRTQQEDSAVYLCASSLPGQGARNEQFFGPGTRLTVL.

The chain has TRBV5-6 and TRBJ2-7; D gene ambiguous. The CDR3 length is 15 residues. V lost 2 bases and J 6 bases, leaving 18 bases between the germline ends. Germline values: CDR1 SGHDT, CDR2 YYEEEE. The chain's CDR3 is CASSFRKSLFGEQYF. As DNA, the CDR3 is TGTGCCAGCAGCTTTCGGAAGTCCCTATTCGGCGAGCAGTACTTC.

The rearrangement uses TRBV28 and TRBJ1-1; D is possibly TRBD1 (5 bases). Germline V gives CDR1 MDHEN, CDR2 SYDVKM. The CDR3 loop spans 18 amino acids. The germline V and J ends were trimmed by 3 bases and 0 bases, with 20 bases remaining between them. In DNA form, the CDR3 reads TGTGCCAGCAGTTTGTCAGTTCAGTCAGGGATAATGAACACTGAAGCTTTCTTT. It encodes CASSLSVQSGIMNTEAFF.

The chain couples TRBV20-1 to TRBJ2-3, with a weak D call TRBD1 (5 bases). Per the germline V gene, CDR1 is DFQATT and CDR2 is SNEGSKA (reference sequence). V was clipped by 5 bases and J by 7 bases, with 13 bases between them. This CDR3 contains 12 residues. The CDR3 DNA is TGCAGTGCTCTAGGGGCCTCATATACGCAGTATTTT. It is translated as CSALGASYTQYF.

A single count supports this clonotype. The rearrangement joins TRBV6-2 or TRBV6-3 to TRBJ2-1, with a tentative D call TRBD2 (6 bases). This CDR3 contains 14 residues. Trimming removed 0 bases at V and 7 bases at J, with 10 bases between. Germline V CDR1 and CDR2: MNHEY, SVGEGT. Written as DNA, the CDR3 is TGTGCCAGCAGTTACTCGGGACTCGATAATGAGCAGTTCTTC. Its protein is CASSYSGLDNEQFF.

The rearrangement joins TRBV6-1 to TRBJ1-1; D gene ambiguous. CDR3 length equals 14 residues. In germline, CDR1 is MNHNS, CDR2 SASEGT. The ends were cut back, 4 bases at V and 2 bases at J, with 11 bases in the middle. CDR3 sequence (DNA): TGTGCCAGCAGTGTAGCAACCCGTAACACTGAAGCTTTCTTT. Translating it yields CASSVATRNTEAFF.